These 3 T cell receptor beta chains were all obtained from the same sample, sequenced in a study of cytomegalovirus exposure and HLA in healthy donors. PCR used 60 Vbeta primers and 13 Jbeta primers. Sequenced by immunoSEQ multiplex PCR; TCRdb stores in-frame clones only, minus some. The sample consists of about 98,000 clones, roughly four fifths of them appearing once. Source material: PBMCs. The receptors stem from a human donor in good health.

The V and J genes are TRBV11-2 and TRBJ2-1; TRBD2 matches at 8 bases. The CDR3 loop spans 18 amino acids. In germline, CDR1 is SGHAT, CDR2 FQNNGV. The junction had 9 bases not matched to a gene; V was cut back by 2 bases and J by 0 bases. The CDR3: CASSLSKSGGSSYNEQFF. DNA for the CDR3: TGTGCCAGCAGCTTATCTAAGTCGGGAGGGAGCTCCTACAATGAGCAGTTCTTC.

The rearrangement uses TRBV5-5 and TRBJ2-2; TRBD2 matches 8 bases. Germline V gene lookup returns CDR1 SGHKS and CDR2 YYEKEE (reference sequence). V lost 2 bases to trimming and J lost 5 bases; unmatched junction nucleotides: 14. This CDR3 spans 18 amino acids. The CDR3 loop is CASSFFVSGTRITGELFF. The CDR3 nucleotides read TGTGCCAGCAGCTTTTTCGTCTCCGGGACTAGAATAACCGGGGAGCTGTTTTTT.

This clone was detected a few times. The chain employs TRBV7-2 and TRBJ1-4; D is perhaps TRBD1 (6 bases). Germline CDR1 and CDR2: SGHTA and FQGNSA. Trimming took off 8 bases at V and 6 bases at J, with 19 bases between the two ends. The CDR3 is made up of 15 amino acids. The CDR3 nucleotides are TGTGCCAGCCGGGGGGAGGGGGTTGGCGATGAAAAACTGTTTTTT. It specifies CASRGEGVGDEKLFF.